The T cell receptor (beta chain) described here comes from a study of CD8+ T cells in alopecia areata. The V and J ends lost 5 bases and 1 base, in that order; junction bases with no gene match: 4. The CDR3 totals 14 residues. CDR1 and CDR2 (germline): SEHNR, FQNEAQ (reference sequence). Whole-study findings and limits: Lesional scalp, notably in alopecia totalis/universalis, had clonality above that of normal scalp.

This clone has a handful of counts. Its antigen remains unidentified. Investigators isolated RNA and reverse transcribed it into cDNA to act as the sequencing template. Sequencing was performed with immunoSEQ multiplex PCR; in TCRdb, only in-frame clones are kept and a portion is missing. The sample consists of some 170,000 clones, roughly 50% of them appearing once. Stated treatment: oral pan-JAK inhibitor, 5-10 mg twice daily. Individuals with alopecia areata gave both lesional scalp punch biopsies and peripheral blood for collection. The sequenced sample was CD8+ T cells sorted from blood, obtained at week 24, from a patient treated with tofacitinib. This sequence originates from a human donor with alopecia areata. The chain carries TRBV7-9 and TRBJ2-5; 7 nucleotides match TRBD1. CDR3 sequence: CASSRQGGQETQYF. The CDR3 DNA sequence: TGTGCCAGCAGCCGACAGGGTGGCCAAGAGACCCAGTACTTC.